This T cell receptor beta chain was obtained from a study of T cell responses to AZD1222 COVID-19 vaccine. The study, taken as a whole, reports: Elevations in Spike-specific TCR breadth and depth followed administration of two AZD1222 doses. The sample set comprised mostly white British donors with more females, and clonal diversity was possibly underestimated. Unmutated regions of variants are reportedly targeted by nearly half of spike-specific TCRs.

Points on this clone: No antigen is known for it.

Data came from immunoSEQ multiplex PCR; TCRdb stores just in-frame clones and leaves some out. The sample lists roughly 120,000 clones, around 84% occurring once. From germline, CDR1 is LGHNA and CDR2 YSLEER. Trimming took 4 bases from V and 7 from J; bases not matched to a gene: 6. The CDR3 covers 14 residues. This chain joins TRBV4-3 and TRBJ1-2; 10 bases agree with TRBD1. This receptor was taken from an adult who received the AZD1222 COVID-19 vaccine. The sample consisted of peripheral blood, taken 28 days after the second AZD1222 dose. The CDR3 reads CASSPRQGARGYTF. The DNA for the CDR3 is TGCGCCAGCAGCCCCAGACAGGGGGCGCGTGGCTACACCTTC.